This TCR beta chain originates from a study of cytomegalovirus exposure and HLA in healthy donors. Points from the study as a whole: Later analysis demonstrated an association between a missense DCLRE1C variant and TCR beta V- and J-gene trimming.

Use of 60 Vbeta and 13 Jbeta primers characterized the PCR. Using immunoSEQ multiplex PCR, the repertoire was profiled, and TCRdb retains in-frame clones only, with some absent. The table has over 150,000 clones, just over 75% seen once. Worth noting for this clone: Antigen unknown.

The clonotype comes from a woman in her thirties in good health and CMV-seropositive. Material for sequencing was PBMCs.

The CDR3 region has the DNA TGTGCCAGCAGCCAAGGTGAGGGACAGGACCACAGGGAGCAGTTCTTC. Amino acid sequence: CASSQGEGQDHREQFF. This sequence joins TRBV4-2 and TRBJ2-1, with 8 bases identical to TRBD1. The germline gives CDR1 LGHNA, CDR2 YNFKEQ. There are 16 residues in the CDR3. The J segment lost 10 bases and the V segment lost 1 base, leaving 12 bases of the junction unmatched.